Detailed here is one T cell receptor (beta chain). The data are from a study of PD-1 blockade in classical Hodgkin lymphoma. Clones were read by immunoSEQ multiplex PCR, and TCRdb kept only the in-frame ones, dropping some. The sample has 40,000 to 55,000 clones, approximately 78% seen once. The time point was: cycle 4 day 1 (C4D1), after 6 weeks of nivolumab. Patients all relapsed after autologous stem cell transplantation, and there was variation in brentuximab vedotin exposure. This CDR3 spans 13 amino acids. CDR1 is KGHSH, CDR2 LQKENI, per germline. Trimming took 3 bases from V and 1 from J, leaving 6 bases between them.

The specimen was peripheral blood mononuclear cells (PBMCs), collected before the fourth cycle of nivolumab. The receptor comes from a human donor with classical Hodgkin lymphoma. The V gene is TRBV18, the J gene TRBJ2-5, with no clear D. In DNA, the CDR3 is TGTGCCAGCTCACCGGAAGGCCAAGAGACCCAGTACTTC. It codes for CASSPEGQETQYF.